Listed below are T cell receptor beta chains from one sample, sequenced in a study of post-analysis software for immune sequencing data. A single record per CDR3 protein comes from TCRdb applying MiXCR to the PCR reads. This table holds 820,000 or so distinct CDR3 sequences, about 57% found once. Sample: blood. The receptors derive from a girl under 18 with multiple sclerosis. Both conserved end residues are part of each CDR3. The order of the fields is CDR3 protein, V gene, clone size. Size tells how often a clone was seen (once, few, many) or the class of an expanded clone, and some rows leave it out.

CDR3 protein: CASTLKGSTDTQYF
V gene: TRBV12-3/TRBV12-4
clone size: -

CDR3 protein: CAWRQGLAGIQYF
V gene: TRBV30
clone size: -

CDR3 protein: CSARTSSGSGYEQFF
V gene: TRBV20-1
clone size: -

CDR3 protein: CASSPSVKGSYQPQHF
V gene: TRBV12-3/TRBV12-4
clone size: medium-sized

CDR3 protein: CASSLTGRNVEKLFF
V gene: TRBV7-3
clone size: few

CDR3 protein: CASGTLAGGPNEQFF
V gene: TRBV6-5
clone size: -

CDR3 protein: CSVAGDTENLYSYEQYF
V gene: TRBV29-1
clone size: -

CDR3 protein: CSARLAGGSNEQFF
V gene: TRBV20-1
clone size: -

CDR3 protein: CASSLTLGQPSYEQYF
V gene: TRBV28
clone size: -

CDR3 protein: CASSHSLALNEQFF
V gene: TRBV6-2/TRBV6-3
clone size: -

CDR3 protein: CASSQDLQGWETQYF
V gene: TRBV4-1
clone size: few

CDR3 protein: CASSVEPEGAYEQYF
V gene: TRBV9
clone size: few

CDR3 protein: CASSISPYEQYF
V gene: TRBV7-9
clone size: -

CDR3 protein: CASSFWPGRYGYTF
V gene: TRBV12-3/TRBV12-4
clone size: -

CDR3 protein: CASSLPAQETQYF
V gene: TRBV13
clone size: -

CDR3 protein: CASSMARGQETQYF
V gene: TRBV6-6
clone size: -

CDR3 protein: CASSQDPGQGNQPQHF
V gene: TRBV3-1
clone size: few

CDR3 protein: CSVEGEAGTDTQYF
V gene: TRBV29-1
clone size: -

CDR3 protein: CASSPTSGLYEQYF
V gene: TRBV7-8
clone size: -

CDR3 protein: CASSDSRTGDTEAFF
V gene: TRBV6-1
clone size: -

CDR3 protein: CASSPGDRGAGQPQHF
V gene: TRBV28
clone size: -

CDR3 protein: CASSVATGTRTFTDTQYF
V gene: TRBV9
clone size: -

CDR3 protein: CASSAVHPGEQYF
V gene: TRBV2
clone size: -

CDR3 protein: CIVTSGTGDEQYF
V gene: TRBV29-1
clone size: -

CDR3 protein: CASSRASGDTQYF
V gene: TRBV5-1
clone size: -

CDR3 protein: CASSQDESQPRGYNEQFF
V gene: TRBV14
clone size: -

CDR3 protein: CASSYSSGTDSAGNQPQHF
V gene: TRBV6-5
clone size: -

CDR3 protein: CASSLRGATETQYF
V gene: TRBV7-7
clone size: few

CDR3 protein: CASSLGQGKNTEAFF
V gene: TRBV5-1
clone size: -

CDR3 protein: CASSIAAGGPMEQFF
V gene: TRBV7-2
clone size: -

CDR3 protein: CASSEGTLRLADTQYF
V gene: TRBV2
clone size: few

CDR3 protein: CASSPLTDHNSPLHF
V gene: TRBV5-1
clone size: few

CDR3 protein: CASSSGQGSSEQYF
V gene: TRBV5-1
clone size: -

CDR3 protein: CASSTGGGGANVLTF
V gene: TRBV5-1
clone size: few

CDR3 protein: CASTLIGGARGGQYF
V gene: TRBV28
clone size: -

CDR3 protein: CASSFDGPRGEQYF
V gene: TRBV5-1
clone size: -

CDR3 protein: CASSKGQLREQYF
V gene: TRBV6-5
clone size: -

CDR3 protein: CASSTRQTNYGYTF
V gene: TRBV6-5
clone size: -

CDR3 protein: CSVGQGPVGYTF
V gene: TRBV29-1
clone size: few

CDR3 protein: CSVEDGGFSYNEQFF
V gene: TRBV29-1
clone size: -

CDR3 protein: CASSRGGGDSNQPQHF
V gene: TRBV5-1
clone size: -

CDR3 protein: CSVEAGRGVHEQYF
V gene: TRBV29-1
clone size: few